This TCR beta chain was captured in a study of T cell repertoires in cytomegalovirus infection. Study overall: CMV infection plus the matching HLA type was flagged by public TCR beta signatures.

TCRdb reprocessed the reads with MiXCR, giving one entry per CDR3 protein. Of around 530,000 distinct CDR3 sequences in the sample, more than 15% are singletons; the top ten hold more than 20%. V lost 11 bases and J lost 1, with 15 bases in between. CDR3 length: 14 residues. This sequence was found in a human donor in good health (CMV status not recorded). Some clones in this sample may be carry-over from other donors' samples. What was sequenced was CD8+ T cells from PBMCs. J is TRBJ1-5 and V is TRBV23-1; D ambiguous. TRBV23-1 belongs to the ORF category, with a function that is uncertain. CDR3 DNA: TGCGCCCCCACGGAGCGGCGGAGCAATCAGCCCCAGCATTTT. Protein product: CAPTERRSNQPQHF.